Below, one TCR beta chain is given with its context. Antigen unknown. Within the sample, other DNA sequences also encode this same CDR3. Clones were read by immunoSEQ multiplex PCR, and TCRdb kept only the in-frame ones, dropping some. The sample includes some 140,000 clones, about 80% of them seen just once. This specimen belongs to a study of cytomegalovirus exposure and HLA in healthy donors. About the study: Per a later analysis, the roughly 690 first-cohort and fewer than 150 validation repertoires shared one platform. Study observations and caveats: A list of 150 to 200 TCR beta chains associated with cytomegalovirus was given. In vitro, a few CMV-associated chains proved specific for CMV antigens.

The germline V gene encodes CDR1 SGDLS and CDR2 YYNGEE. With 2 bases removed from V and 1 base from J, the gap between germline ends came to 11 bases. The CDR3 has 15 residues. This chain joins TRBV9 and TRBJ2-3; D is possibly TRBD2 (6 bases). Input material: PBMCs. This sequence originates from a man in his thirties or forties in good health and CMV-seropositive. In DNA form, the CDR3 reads TGTGCCAGCAGCGTCACGGGGGACGGCACAGATACGCAGTATTTT. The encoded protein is CASSVTGDGTDTQYF.